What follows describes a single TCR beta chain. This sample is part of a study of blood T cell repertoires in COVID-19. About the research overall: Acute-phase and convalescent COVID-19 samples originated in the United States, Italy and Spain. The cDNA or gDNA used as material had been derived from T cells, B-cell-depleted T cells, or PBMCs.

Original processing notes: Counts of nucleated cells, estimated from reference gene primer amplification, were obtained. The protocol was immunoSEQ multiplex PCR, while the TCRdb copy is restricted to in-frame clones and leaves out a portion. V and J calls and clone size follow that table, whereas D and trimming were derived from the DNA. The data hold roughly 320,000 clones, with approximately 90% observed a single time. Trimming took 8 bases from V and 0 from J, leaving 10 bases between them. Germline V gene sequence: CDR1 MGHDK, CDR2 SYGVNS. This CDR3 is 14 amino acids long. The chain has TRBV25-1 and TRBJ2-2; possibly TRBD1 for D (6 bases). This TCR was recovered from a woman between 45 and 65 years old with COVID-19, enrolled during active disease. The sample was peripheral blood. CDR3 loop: CASRRTANTGELFF. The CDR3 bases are TGTGCCAGCCGTCGGACAGCGAACACCGGGGAGCTGTTTTTT.